This T cell receptor beta chain was recorded in a study of CD8 T cells in ankylosing spondylitis. Regarding the study as a whole: Earlier studies detected some motif variants in reactive arthritis synovial fluid and blood.

This clonotype was observed a few times. Its antigen is as yet unknown. It was by quantitative 5'-RACE with molecular barcodes that TCR beta libraries were made. TCRdb re-called the 5' RACE reads with MiXCR, one entry per CDR3 protein. The repertoire consists of roughly 160,000 distinct CDR3 sequences, with 8.5% to 10% occurring once and the leading ten covering roughly 16%. Source material: blood, either unsorted or a sorted T cell fraction (not recorded which). This TCR derives from a female donor with ankylosing spondylitis or in good health (not recorded which).

The CDR3: CASRVQGLPEAFF. The CDR3 coding sequence is TGTGCCAGCAGAGTACAGGGACTACCTGAAGCTTTCTTT. V gene TRBV2 combines with J gene TRBJ1-1; weak D call: TRBD1 (6 bases). The CDR3 has 13 residues. V was trimmed by 6 bases and J by 6 bases, leaving 14 bases between them. Germline V lookup: CDR1 SNHLY, CDR2 FYNNEI. The whole variable domain, filled in from reference TRBV2 and TRBJ1-1, reads EPEVTQTPSHQVTQMGQEVILRCVPISNHLYFYWYRQILGQKVEFLVSFYNNEISEKSEIFDDQFSVERPDGSNFTLKIRSTKLEDSAMYFCASRVQGLPEAFFGQGTRLTVV.